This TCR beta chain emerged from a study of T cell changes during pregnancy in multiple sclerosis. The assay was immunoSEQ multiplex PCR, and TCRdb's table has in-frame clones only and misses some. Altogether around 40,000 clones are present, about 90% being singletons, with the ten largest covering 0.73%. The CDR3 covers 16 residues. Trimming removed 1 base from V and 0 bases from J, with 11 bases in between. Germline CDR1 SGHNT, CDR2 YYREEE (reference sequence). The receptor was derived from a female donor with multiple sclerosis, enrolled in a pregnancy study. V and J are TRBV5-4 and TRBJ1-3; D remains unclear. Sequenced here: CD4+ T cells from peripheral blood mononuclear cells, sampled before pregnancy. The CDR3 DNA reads TGTGCCAGCAGCTTGCCAGGTGGAATCTCTGGAAACACCATATATTTT. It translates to CASSLPGGISGNTIYF. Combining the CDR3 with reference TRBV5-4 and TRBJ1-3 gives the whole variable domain ETGVTQSPTHLIKTRGQQVTLRCSSQSGHNTVSWYQQALGQGPQFIFQYYREEENGRGNFPPRFSGLQFPNYSSELNVNALELDDSALYLCASSLPGGISGNTIYFGEGSWLTVV.